These T cell receptor beta chains were read from a single sample in a study of T cell changes during pregnancy in multiple sclerosis. The data were produced by immunoSEQ multiplex PCR, yet TCRdb's version contains in-frame clones alone and is incomplete. The sample records tens of thousands of clones, about 95% being singletons. This material consisted of CD8+ T cells from peripheral blood mononuclear cells, taken after pregnancy. These receptors were taken from a female donor with multiple sclerosis, enrolled in a pregnancy study. The CDR3 runs from the conserved cysteine through the conserved F or W. Fields, in order: V gene, CDR3 length, clone size, D gene, J gene, CDR3 protein, CDR3 DNA. D genes are given only for firm matches. Part of the rows lack a size; the others show once, few, many or a class for expanded clones.

TRBV27	13	-	-	TRBJ1-2	CASKAGSYYGYTF	TGTGCCAGTAAAGCCGGGAGCTACTATGGCTACACCTTC
TRBV25-1	17	-	-	TRBJ1-2	CASSDPSSGVGNYGYTF	TGTGCCAGCAGTGACCCAAGTTCAGGGGTCGGGAACTATGGCTACACCTTC
TRBV27	13	-	-	TRBJ2-2	CASSLSWGSDWIF	TGTGCCAGCAGTTTATCGTGGGGATCGGACTGGATTTTT
TRBV5-1	15	-	TRBD1	TRBJ2-3	CASSLRQGATDTQYF	TGCGCCAGCAGCCTCCGACAGGGAGCCACAGATACGCAGTATTTT
TRBV6-1	16	-	-	TRBJ2-1	CASIEKDWISYNEQFF	TGTGCCAGCATTGAAAAAGACTGGATCTCCTACAATGAGCAGTTCTTC
TRBV7-8	12	few	-	TRBJ2-7	CASSLPPGQQYF	TGTGCCAGCAGCTTACCCCCAGGGCAGCAGTACTTC
TRBV7-9	16	-	TRBD1	TRBJ1-4	CASSAIGQGAGEKLFF	TGTGCCAGCAGCGCCATAGGACAGGGCGCGGGAGAAAAACTGTTTTTT
TRBV7-9	16	once	TRBD2	TRBJ2-3	CASRGLAGGNTDTQYF	TGTGCCAGCAGGGGACTAGCGGGAGGGAACACAGATACGCAGTATTTT
TRBV19	13	-	-	TRBJ1-1	CASMDWGNTEAFF	TGTGCCAGTATGGACTGGGGGAACACTGAAGCTTTCTTT
TRBV28	16	-	-	TRBJ2-2	CASSLSRSGLTGELFF	TGTGCCAGCAGTTTATCCCGGTCGGGACTTACCGGGGAGCTGTTTTTT